The clone carrying this T cell receptor beta chain was seen once. Its specificity is not known. Using its own MiXCR run on the reads, TCRdb lists one record per CDR3 protein. The table records roughly 80,000 distinct CDR3 sequences, about 24% of them present only once. Germline CDR1 is DFQATT and CDR2 is SNEGSKA (reference sequence). The CDR3 has 16 residues. The trim removed 5 bases at V and 3 bases at J, leaving 15 bases unmatched. The record originates from a study of T cell repertoires in cytomegalovirus infection. The chain couples TRBV20-1 to TRBJ2-7; 8 nucleotides match TRBD2. The clonotype was recovered from a human donor in good health (CMV status not recorded). Some clones in this sample may be carry-over from other donors' samples. Sample: CD8+ T cells from cultured PBMCs, taken from culture after CMV antigen stimulation. The CDR3 spells CSAHSLEGLDGYEQYF. CDR3 nucleotide sequence: TGCAGTGCTCACTCTCTTGAGGGACTAGATGGCTACGAGCAGTACTTC.